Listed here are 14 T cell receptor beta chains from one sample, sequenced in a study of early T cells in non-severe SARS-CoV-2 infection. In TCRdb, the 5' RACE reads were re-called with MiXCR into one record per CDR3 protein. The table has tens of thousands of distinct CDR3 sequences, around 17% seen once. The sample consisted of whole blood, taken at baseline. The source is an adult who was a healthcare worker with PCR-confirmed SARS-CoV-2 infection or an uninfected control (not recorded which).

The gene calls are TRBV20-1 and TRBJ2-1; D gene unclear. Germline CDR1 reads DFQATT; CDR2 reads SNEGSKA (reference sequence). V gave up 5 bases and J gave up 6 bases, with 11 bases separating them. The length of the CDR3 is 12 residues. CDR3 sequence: CSAAKAVNEQFF. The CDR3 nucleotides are TGCAGTGCTGCCAAGGCCGTCAATGAGCAGTTCTTC.

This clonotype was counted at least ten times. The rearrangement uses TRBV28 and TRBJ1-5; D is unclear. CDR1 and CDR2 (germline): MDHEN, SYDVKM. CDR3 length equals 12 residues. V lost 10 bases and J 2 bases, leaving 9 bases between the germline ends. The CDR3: CATLRGNQPQHF. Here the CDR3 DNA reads TGTGCCACCCTTCGGGGCAATCAGCCCCAGCATTTT.

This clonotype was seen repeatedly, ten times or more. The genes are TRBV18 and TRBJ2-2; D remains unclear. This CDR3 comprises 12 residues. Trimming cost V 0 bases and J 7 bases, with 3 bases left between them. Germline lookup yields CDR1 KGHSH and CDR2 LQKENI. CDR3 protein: CASSPPGGELFF. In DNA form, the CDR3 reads TGTGCCAGCTCACCACCGGGCGGGGAGCTGTTTTTT.

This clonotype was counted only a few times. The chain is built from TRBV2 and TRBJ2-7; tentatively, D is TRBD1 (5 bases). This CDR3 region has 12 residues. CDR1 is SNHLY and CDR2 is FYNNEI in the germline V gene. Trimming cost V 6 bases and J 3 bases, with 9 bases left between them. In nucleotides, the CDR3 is TGTGCCAGCAGAGAACAGGACTACGAGCAGTACTTC. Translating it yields CASREQDYEQYF.

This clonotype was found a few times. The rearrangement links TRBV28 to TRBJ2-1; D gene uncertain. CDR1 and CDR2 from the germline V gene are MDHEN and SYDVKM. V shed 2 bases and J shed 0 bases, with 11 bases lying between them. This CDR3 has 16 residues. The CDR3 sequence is CASSLGPSISYNEQFF. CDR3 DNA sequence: TGTGCCAGCAGTTTAGGTCCGAGTATCTCCTACAATGAGCAGTTCTTC.

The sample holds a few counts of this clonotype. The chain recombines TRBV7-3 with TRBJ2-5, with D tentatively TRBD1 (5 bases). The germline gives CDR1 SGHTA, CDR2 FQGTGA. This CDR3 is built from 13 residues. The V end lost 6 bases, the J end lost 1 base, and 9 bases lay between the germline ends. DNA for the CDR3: TGTGCCAGCAGGTTGACAGTCCAAGAGACCCAGTACTTC. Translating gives CASRLTVQETQYF.

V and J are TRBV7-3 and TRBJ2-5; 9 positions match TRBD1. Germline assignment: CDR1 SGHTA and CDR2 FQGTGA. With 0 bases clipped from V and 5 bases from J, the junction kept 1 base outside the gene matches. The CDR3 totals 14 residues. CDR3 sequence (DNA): TGTGCCAGCAGCTTAACCGGGACAGGGGAGACCCAGTACTTC. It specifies CASSLTGTGETQYF.

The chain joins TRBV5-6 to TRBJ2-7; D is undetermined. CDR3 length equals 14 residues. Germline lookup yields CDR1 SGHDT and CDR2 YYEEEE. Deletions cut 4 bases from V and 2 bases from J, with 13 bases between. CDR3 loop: CASSPTEAPYEQYF. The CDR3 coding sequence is TGTGCCAGCAGCCCTACTGAGGCCCCCTACGAGCAGTACTTC.

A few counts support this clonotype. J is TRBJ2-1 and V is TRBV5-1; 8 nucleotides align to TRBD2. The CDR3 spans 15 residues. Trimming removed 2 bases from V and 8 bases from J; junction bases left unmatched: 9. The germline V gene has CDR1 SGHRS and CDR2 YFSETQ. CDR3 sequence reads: CASSLHGRASDEQFF. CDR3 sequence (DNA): TGCGCCAGCAGCTTACACGGGAGGGCCAGCGATGAGCAGTTCTTC. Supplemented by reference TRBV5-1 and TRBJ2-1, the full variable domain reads KAGVTQTPRYLIKTRGQQVTLSCSPISGHRSVSWYQQTPGQGLQFLFEYFSETQRNKGNFPGRFSGRQFSNSRSEMNVSTLELGDSALYLCASSLHGRASDEQFFGPGTRLTVL.

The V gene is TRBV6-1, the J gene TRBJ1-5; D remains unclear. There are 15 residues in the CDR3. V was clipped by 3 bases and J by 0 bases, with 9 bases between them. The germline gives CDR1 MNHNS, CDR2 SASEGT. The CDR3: CASSEREYSNQPQHF. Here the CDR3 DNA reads TGTGCCAGCAGTGAGAGAGAGTATAGCAATCAGCCCCAGCATTTT.

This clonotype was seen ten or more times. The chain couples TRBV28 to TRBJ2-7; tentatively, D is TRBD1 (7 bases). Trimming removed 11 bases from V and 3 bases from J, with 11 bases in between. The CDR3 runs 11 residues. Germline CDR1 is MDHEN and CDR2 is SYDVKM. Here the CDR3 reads CAGGTVYEQYF. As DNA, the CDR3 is TGTGCCGGCGGGACAGTCTACGAGCAGTACTTC.

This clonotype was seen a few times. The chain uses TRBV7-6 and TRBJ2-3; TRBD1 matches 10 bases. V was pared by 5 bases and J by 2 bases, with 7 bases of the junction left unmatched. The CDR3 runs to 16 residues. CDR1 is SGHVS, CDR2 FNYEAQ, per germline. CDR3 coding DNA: TGTGCCAGCAGCGGCAGGACAGGGGGTTACACAGATACGCAGTATTTT. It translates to CASSGRTGGYTDTQYF.

This CDR3 is CASKLGDRAMNYGYTF. In nucleotides, the CDR3 is TGTGCCAGCAAGTTGGGGGACAGGGCCATGAACTATGGCTACACCTTC. The V call is TRBV2, the J call TRBJ1-2, with TRBD1 matching 9 bases. CDR1 and CDR2 from the germline V gene are SNHLY and FYNNEI. This CDR3 has 16 residues. The V gene end was trimmed by 7 bases and the J gene end by 2 bases; junction bases not matched to a gene: 11.

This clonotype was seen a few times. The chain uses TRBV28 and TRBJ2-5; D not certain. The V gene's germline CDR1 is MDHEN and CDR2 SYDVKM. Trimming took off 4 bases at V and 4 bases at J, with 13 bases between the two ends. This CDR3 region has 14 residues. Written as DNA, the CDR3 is TGTGCCAGCAGTTCCCCCGCAGTTCGAGAGACCCAGTACTTC. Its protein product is CASSSPAVRETQYF.